The clone carrying this TCR beta chain appeared a few times. The assay was immunoSEQ multiplex PCR, and TCRdb's table has in-frame clones only and misses some. The sample lists about 130,000 clones, roughly 83% occurring once. The germline V gene encodes CDR1 SGHRS and CDR2 YFSETQ. J lost 7 bases, V lost 4 bases, and 11 bases had no gene match. The CDR3 covers 15 residues. The entry originates in a study of blood T cell repertoires in COVID-19. The chain carries TRBV5-1 and TRBJ1-5; 7 nucleotides align to TRBD1. This clonotype originated in a man aged 50 to 60 who had recovered from COVID-19. The sample comprised PBMCs or T cells enriched from blood (not recorded which). The CDR3 nucleotides read TGCGCCAGCAGCCCGTCGGAGGGGGCGGGACAGCCCCAGCATTTT. Translated, it gives CASSPSEGAGQPQHF. Full variable domain (rest looked up from reference TRBV5-1 and TRBJ1-5): KAGVTQTPRYLIKTRGQQVTLSCSPISGHRSVSWYQQTPGQGLQFLFEYFSETQRNKGNFPGRFSGRQFSNSRSEMNVSTLELGDSALYLCASSPSEGAGQPQHFGDGTRLSIL.